This is a list of T cell receptor beta chains from one sample in a study of beta chain features in type 1 diabetes. This table comes from immunoSEQ multiplex PCR, and its TCRdb copy is limited to in-frame clones, with some not included. The profile shows approximately 270,000 clones, roughly an eighth of them singletons. The sample was naive CD4+ T cells from blood. The receptors derive from a man younger than 45 with type 1 diabetes. Each CDR3 is given with its conserved first and last residue. The D gene is left open where the match is weak. The listing skips clone size in some rows; elsewhere it reads once, few, many or a size class.

v_call	j_call	cdr3_length	d_call	clone_size	cdr3_nt	cdr3_aa
TRBV29-1	TRBJ2-1	13	.	.	TGCAGTACCCTTGGACAGGCGGGGAATGAGCAGTTCTTC	CSTLGQAGNEQFF
TRBV10-3	TRBJ2-1	12	.	few	TGTGCCATCAGGTCAGGGCCGAATGAGCAGTTCTTC	CAIRSGPNEQFF
TRBV18	TRBJ2-1	15	.	few	TGTGCCAGCTCACCTAGCGAACAAACCTACAATGAGCAGTTCTTC	CASSPSEQTYNEQFF
TRBV10-3	TRBJ2-7	15	TRBD2	.	TGTGCCATCAGTGAGGGGAGTCGACTAGCGTACGAGCAGTACTTC	CAISEGSRLAYEQYF
TRBV9	TRBJ2-5	15	TRBD2	.	TGTGCCAGCAGCGCCCAACTAGCGGTCGGGGAGACCCAGTACTTC	CASSAQLAVGETQYF
TRBV7-2	TRBJ2-1	16	.	few	TGTGCCAGCAGCTTAGGACGGCAGACTTCCTACAATGAGCAGTTCTTC	CASSLGRQTSYNEQFF
TRBV25-1	TRBJ1-1	15	.	.	TGTGCCAGCAGCACCTTCCTGAGGTCGGCCACTGAAGCTTTCTTT	CASSTFLRSATEAFF
TRBV6-1	TRBJ1-5	13	.	.	TGTGCCAGCAGGAGGGAAATCAATCAGCCCCAGCATTTT	CASRREINQPQHF
TRBV14	TRBJ2-7	15	TRBD2	.	TGTGCCAGCAGCCTAGTACTAGCGATGCAGGGCGAGCAGTACTTC	CASSLVLAMQGEQYF
TRBV4-1	TRBJ1-5	13	TRBD1	few	TGCGCCAGCAGCCAGGGACAGAATCAGCCCCAGCATTTT	CASSQGQNQPQHF
TRBV7-9	TRBJ2-2	18	.	.	TGTGCCAGCAGCCGTCGTCAGGGTTTAGAAGAGAACACCGGGGAGCTGTTTTTT	CASSRRQGLEENTGELFF
TRBV9	TRBJ1-3	16	.	few	TGTGCCAGCAGCGTAGACGGGGGGACCTCTGGAAACACCATATATTTT	CASSVDGGTSGNTIYF
TRBV2	TRBJ2-3	14	TRBD2	few	TGTGCCAGCAGTGAGGGACTAGCCACAGATACGCAGTATTTT	CASSEGLATDTQYF
TRBV6-1	TRBJ1-1	17	TRBD1	.	TGTGCCAGCAGTGAAGCGAAGGGGGCTCTGATGAACACTGAAGCTTTCTTT	CASSEAKGALMNTEAFF
TRBV30	TRBJ1-2	12	TRBD1	.	TGTGCCTGGAGGGGACAGGGCTATGGCTACACCTTC	CAWRGQGYGYTF
TRBV30	TRBJ1-1	16	.	few	TGTGCCTGGAGTGTAGACGTGGGGGCAGGGGACCCCCGGGCTTTCTTT	CAWSVDVGAGDPRAFF
TRBV11-1	TRBJ2-2	14	TRBD2	.	TGTGCCAGCAGCTGGGAGGGGAACACCGGGGAGCTGTTTTTT	CASSWEGNTGELFF
TRBV28	TRBJ1-1	13	.	.	TGTGCCAGCGCGACGGGGGGGAGGACTGAAGCTTTCTTT	CASATGGRTEAFF
TRBV29-1	TRBJ2-2	14	.	few	TGCAGCGTTGGGGGGGGGCTATCCACCGGGGAGCTGTTTTTT	CSVGGGLSTGELFF
TRBV7-2	TRBJ2-2	15	.	.	TGTGCCAGCAGCTTAGTACAGACGAACACCGGGGAGCTGTTTTTT	CASSLVQTNTGELFF
TRBV5-1	TRBJ1-2	14	.	few	TGCGCCAGCAGCTTGGTTCAGGGTAGCTATGGCTACACCTTC	CASSLVQGSYGYTF
TRBV7-9	TRBJ2-2	15	.	few	TGTGCCAGCAGCGATGGGGGGATCCAAACCGGGGAGCTGTTTTTT	CASSDGGIQTGELFF
TRBV28	TRBJ2-5	13	TRBD1	.	TGTGCCAGTGGGGACAGGGGTCAAGAGACCCAGTACTTC	CASGDRGQETQYF
TRBV18	TRBJ1-1	15	TRBD1	.	TGTGCCAGCTCGTACTCAGGGGGAGGAGAAACTGAAGCTTTCTTT	CASSYSGGGETEAFF
TRBV5-1	TRBJ2-1	14	TRBD1	few	TGCGCCAGCATACGGGACAGGGGGCTATCTGAGCAGTTCTTC	CASIRDRGLSEQFF
TRBV14	TRBJ2-5	16	TRBD2	.	TGTGCCAGCAGCCCCATTCTAGCGGGAGTAGGAGAGACCCAGTACTTC	CASSPILAGVGETQYF
TRBV9	TRBJ1-2	14	.	.	TGTGCCAGCAGCGTTCCGGGTAGCTTCTATGGCTACACCTTC	CASSVPGSFYGYTF
TRBV9	TRBJ2-1	17	TRBD2	.	TGTGCCAGCAGCGTAGAGGGGAGCGGGAGGGCTAACAATGAGCAGTTCTTC	CASSVEGSGRANNEQFF
TRBV9	TRBJ2-1	15	TRBD2	.	TGTGCCAGCAGCGCATCCGGGAGGGCCTACAATGAGCAGTTCTTC	CASSASGRAYNEQFF
TRBV28	TRBJ1-2	18	TRBD1	.	TGTGCCAGCAGCTCACTATATTGGGAGGACAGGGCTGCCTATGGCTACACCTTC	CASSSLYWEDRAAYGYTF
TRBV2	TRBJ2-7	15	TRBD2	.	TGTGCCAGCAGTGATGCGGCTAGCGGGAGCTACGAGCAGTACTTC	CASSDAASGSYEQYF
TRBV28	TRBJ1-1	13	TRBD1	few	TGTGCCAGCAGGACAGGGGGGAACACTGAAGCTTTCTTT	CASRTGGNTEAFF
TRBV28	TRBJ2-1	12	.	few	TGTGCCAGCAGAACGGACATCAATGAGCAGTTCTTC	CASRTDINEQFF
TRBV28	TRBJ1-1	12	.	few	TGTGCCAGCAGTCCGGGGGGCACTGAAGCTTTCTTT	CASSPGGTEAFF
TRBV29-1	TRBJ1-1	12	.	few	TGCAGCGTTGGGGCGGGCGGGACTGAAGCTTTCTTT	CSVGAGGTEAFF
TRBV6-5	TRBJ1-1	14	.	.	TGTGCCAGCAGTTCTGCGACACTGAACACTGAAGCTTTCTTT	CASSSATLNTEAFF
TRBV6-5	TRBJ2-4	15	TRBD2	once	TGTGCCAGCAGATACGGGACTAGCGGGAAAAACATTCAGTACTTC	CASRYGTSGKNIQYF
TRBV9	TRBJ1-5	15	TRBD1	.	TGTGCCAGCAGCGAGGGACAGACTAGCAATCAGCCCCAGCATTTT	CASSEGQTSNQPQHF
TRBV5-4	TRBJ1-1	15	.	few	TGTGCCAGCATCCAGGACAGCCAATTGAACACTGAAGCTTTCTTT	CASIQDSQLNTEAFF
TRBV5-1	TRBJ2-2	16	TRBD2	.	TGCGCCAGCAGCGGGGGACTAGCGGGAGTCACCGGGGAGCTGTTTTTT	CASSGGLAGVTGELFF
TRBV7-9	TRBJ1-1	14	TRBD1	few	TGTGCCAGCAGCTATGACAGGGCAAACACTGAAGCTTTCTTT	CASSYDRANTEAFF
TRBV28	TRBJ1-1	14	TRBD1	few	TGTGCCAGCAGTGCCGACAGGGTCGGCACTGAAGCTTTCTTT	CASSADRVGTEAFF
TRBV4-3	TRBJ2-7	18	TRBD2	.	TGCGCCAGCAGCCAAGATAGGCCTAGCGGGACAAGAGCCTACGAGCAGTACTTC	CASSQDRPSGTRAYEQYF
TRBV4-3	TRBJ2-3	22	TRBD2	.	TGCGCCAGCAGCCAAGTCCCTCCACTAGCGGGAGAGAGCGAGGGTACCACAGATACGCAGTATTTT	CASSQVPPLAGESEGTTDTQYF
TRBV27	TRBJ2-1	14	TRBD2	few	TGTGCCAGCAGTTCAGCGGGAGGGCCGAATGAGCAGTTCTTC	CASSSAGGPNEQFF
TRBV7-3	TRBJ1-1	13	.	few	TGTGCCAGCAGCTTAAGACAGAACACTGAAGCTTTCTTT	CASSLRQNTEAFF
TRBV6-5	TRBJ2-5	15	TRBD2	.	TGTGCCAGCAGCAATAGCGGGAGGGCCAAGGAGACCCAGTACTTC	CASSNSGRAKETQYF
TRBV7-3	TRBJ2-1	15	TRBD2	few	TGTGCCAGCAGCCCCCGGGGTAGCGGGAGTGATAGGCAGTTCTTC	CASSPRGSGSDRQFF
TRBV5-4	TRBJ2-7	15	TRBD2	once	TGTGCCAGCAGCATGACTAGCGGGAGCTCCTACGAGCAGTACTTC	CASSMTSGSSYEQYF
TRBV29-1	TRBJ1-1	14	.	few	TGCAGCGTTCACCTCAGCGTCGCGCGACAGGAAGCTTTCTTT	CSVHLSVARQEAFF
TRBV10-3	TRBJ2-7	13	TRBD1	few	TGTGCCATCAGTACCTCGACAGGGGACGAGCAGTACTTC	CAISTSTGDEQYF
TRBV29-1	TRBJ2-3	12	.	few	TGCAGCGTTGAAGGTTCCTCAGATACGCAGTATTTT	CSVEGSSDTQYF
TRBV18	TRBJ2-2	15	.	.	TGTGCCAGCTCACCAAGACAAGCGAACACCGGGGAGCTGTTTTTT	CASSPRQANTGELFF